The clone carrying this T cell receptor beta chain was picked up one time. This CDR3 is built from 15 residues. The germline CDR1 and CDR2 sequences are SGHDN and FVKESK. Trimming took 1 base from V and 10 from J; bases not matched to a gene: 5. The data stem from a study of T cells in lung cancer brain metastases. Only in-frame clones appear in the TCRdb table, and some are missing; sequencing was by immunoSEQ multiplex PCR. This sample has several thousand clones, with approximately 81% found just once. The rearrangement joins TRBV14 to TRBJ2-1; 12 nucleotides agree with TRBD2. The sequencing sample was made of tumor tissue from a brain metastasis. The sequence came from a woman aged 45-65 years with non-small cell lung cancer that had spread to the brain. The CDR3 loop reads CASSQGLAGADEQFF. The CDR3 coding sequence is TGTGCCAGCAGCCAAGGACTAGCGGGAGCTGACGAGCAGTTCTTC.